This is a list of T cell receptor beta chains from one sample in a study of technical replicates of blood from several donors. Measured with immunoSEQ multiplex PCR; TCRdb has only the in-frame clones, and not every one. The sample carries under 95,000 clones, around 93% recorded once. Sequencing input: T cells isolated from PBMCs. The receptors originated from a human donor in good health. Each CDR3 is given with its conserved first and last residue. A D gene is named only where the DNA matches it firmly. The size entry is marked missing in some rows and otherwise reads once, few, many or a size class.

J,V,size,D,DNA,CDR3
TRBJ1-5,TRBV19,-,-,TGTGCCAGTAGTATTAAATTGTCCAGGAGCAATCAGCCCCAGCATTTT,CASSIKLSRSNQPQHF
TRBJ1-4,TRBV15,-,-,TGTGCCACCAGCAGAGTCGGGAATCCCAATGAAAAACTGTTTTTT,CATSRVGNPNEKLFF
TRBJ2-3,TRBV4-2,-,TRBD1,TGTGCCAGCAGCCAAGATCGTGGAGGACAGGGGGTCACAGATACGCAGTATTTT,CASSQDRGGQGVTDTQYF
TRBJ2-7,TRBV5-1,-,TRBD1,TGCGCCAGCAGCTTGGCCACAGGGGACGAGCAGTACTTC,CASSLATGDEQYF
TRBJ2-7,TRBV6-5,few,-,TGTGCCAGCAGAGGGGGTAACACCTACGAGCAGTACTTC,CASRGGNTYEQYF
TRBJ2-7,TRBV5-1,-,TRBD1,TGCGCCAGCAGCAAAGGAGGACAGGGCTCCTACGAGCAGTACTTC,CASSKGGQGSYEQYF
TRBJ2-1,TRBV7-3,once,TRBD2,TGTGCCAGCAGCATGGGACTAGCGGGTAATGAGCAGTTCTTC,CASSMGLAGNEQFF
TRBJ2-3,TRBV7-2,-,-,TGTGCCAGCAGCTTAAGTCCGGGGACACTAAAGGCAGATACGCAGTATTTT,CASSLSPGTLKADTQYF
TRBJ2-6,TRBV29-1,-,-,TGCAGCGTCGAGAAGGGGGGGAAGAGCTCTGGGGCCAACGTCCTGACTTTC,CSVEKGGKSSGANVLTF
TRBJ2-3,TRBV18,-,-,TGTGCCAGCTCACCAAGCGGTAGGGGCACAGATACGCAGTATTTT,CASSPSGRGTDTQYF
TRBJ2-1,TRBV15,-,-,TGTGCCACCAGCAGAGGAGCTCTTTTCTACAATGAGCAGTTCTTC,CATSRGALFYNEQFF
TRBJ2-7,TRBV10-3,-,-,TGTGCCATCATGGACAGCTACGAGCAGTACTTC,CAIMDSYEQYF
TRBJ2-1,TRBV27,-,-,TGTGCCAGCAGTTTCGGGGACTCGCGCAATGAGCAGTTCTTC,CASSFGDSRNEQFF
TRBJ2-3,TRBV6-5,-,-,TGTGCCAGCAGTCTCAGGGTCCAGGATACGCAGTATTTT,CASSLRVQDTQYF
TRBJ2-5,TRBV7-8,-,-,TGTGCCAGCAGCTTAGCGCGCCTTAAGAAAGAGACCCAGTACTTC,CASSLARLKKETQYF
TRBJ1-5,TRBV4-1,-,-,TGCGCCAGCAGCCTACGTGGTGGGGGGAATCAGCCCCAGCATTTT,CASSLRGGGNQPQHF
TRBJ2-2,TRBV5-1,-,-,TGCGCCAGCAGCCCATTCTCCGGGATGAACACCGGGGAGCTGTTTTTT,CASSPFSGMNTGELFF
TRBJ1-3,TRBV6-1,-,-,TGTGCCAGCAGCGACAGGTCGACTGGAAACACCATATATTTT,CASSDRSTGNTIYF
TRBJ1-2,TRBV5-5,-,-,TGTGCCAGCAGCCCCCGGGAGGGAAATAACTATGGCTACACCTTC,CASSPREGNNYGYTF
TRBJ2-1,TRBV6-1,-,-,TGTGCCAGCAGTGCGGGGTCGCGATATGAGCAGTTCTTC,CASSAGSRYEQFF
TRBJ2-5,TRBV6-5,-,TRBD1,TGTGCCAGCAGTCGGGACAGGCGAGAGACCCAGTACTTC,CASSRDRRETQYF
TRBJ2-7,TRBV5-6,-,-,TGTGCCAGCAGCTTGGTGTCAGTGATGACCTACGAGCAGTACTTC,CASSLVSVMTYEQYF
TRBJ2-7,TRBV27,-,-,TGTGCCAGCAGTTTGGGCAGATCTACCTACGAGCAGTACTTC,CASSLGRSTYEQYF
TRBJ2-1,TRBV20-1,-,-,TGCAGTGCTAGAGGCGAGAATGAGCAGTTCTTC,CSARGENEQFF
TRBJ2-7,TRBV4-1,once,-,TGCGCCAGCAGCTCTTATTACGAGCAGTACTTC,CASSSYYEQYF
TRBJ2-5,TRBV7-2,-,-,TGTGCCAGCAGCCATCGGACAGCCGAAGAGACCCAGTACTTC,CASSHRTAEETQYF
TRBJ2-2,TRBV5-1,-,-,TGCGCCAGCAGCTTGGACAGGGCCGGGGAGCTGTTTTTT,CASSLDRAGELFF
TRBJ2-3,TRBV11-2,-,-,TGTGCCAGCAGCTTAGGAGTTGCAGATACGCAGTATTTT,CASSLGVADTQYF
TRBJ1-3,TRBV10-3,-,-,TGTGCCATCTCCAGCGGGGCAAACTCTGGAAACACCATATATTTT,CAISSGANSGNTIYF
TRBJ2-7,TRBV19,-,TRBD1,TGTGCCAGTAGTATAGTTTCTACAGGGGGATACGAGCAGTACTTC,CASSIVSTGGYEQYF
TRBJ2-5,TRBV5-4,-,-,TGTGCCAGCAGCTTGCGGGAGACCCAGTACTTC,CASSLRETQYF
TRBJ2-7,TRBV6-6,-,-,TGTGCCAGCAGTTACAGTAGGGGTACCTACGAGCAGTACTTC,CASSYSRGTYEQYF
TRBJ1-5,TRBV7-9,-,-,TGTGCCAGCAGCCTTTCAGGGGATCAGCCCCAGCATTTT,CASSLSGDQPQHF
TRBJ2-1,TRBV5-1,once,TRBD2,TGCGCCAGCAGCTTGGGCGGGAGGTTGAATGAGCAGTTCTTC,CASSLGGRLNEQFF
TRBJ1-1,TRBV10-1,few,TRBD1,TGCGCCAGCAGTCCAGGGGGCATGAACACTGAAGCTTTCTTT,CASSPGGMNTEAFF
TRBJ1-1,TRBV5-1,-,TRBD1,TGCGCCAGCAGCTTGATGCCCGGGACAGATAACACTGAAGCTTTCTTT,CASSLMPGTDNTEAFF
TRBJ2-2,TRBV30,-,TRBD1,TGTGCCTGGGGACAGGGGAAGTACACCGGGGAGCTGTTTTTT,CAWGQGKYTGELFF
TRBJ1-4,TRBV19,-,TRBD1,TGTGCCAGTAGTATAGGCCTGGGGACAGGGCGAGGTGAAAAACTGTTTTTT,CASSIGLGTGRGEKLFF
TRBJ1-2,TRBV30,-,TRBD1,TGTGCCTGGAGTGTACCAGGGGGAACCCCTGGCTACACCTTC,CAWSVPGGTPGYTF
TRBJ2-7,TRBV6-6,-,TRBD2,TGTGCCAGCGGGGTCACGGGAGGGATAAGCTCCTACGAGCAGTACTTC,CASGVTGGISSYEQYF
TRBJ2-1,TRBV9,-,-,TGTGCCAGCAGCCCTACAGGGTTAACCGACAATGAGCAGTTCTTC,CASSPTGLTDNEQFF
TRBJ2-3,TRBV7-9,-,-,TGTGCCAGCAGCTTAGCGGTCGGAGATACGCAGTATTTT,CASSLAVGDTQYF
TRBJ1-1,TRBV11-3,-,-,TGTGCCAGCAGCTTCAGGGAGAACACTGAAGCTTTCTTT,CASSFRENTEAFF
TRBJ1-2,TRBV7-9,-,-,TGTGCCAGCGTCAGGGACTATGGCTACACCTTC,CASVRDYGYTF
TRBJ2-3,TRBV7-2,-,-,TGTGCCAGCAGCTCCGGACTTAGCACAGATACGCAGTATTTT,CASSSGLSTDTQYF
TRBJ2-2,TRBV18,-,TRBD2,TGTGCCAGCTCACCATCCCTAGCGGGACACACCGGGGAGCTGTTTTTT,CASSPSLAGHTGELFF
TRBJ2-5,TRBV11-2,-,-,TGTGCCAGCAGCTACCAACAGCAAGAGACCCAGTACTTC,CASSYQQQETQYF
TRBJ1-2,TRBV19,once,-,TGTGCCAGTTCCACTCCAACCTGGGCAGGGTCTGGCTACACCTTC,CASSTPTWAGSGYTF
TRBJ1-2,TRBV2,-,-,TGTGCCAGCACCTCTTCCCATGGCTACACCTTC,CASTSSHGYTF
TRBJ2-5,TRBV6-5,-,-,TGTGCCAGCAGTAAAGGGCCGGGGAATTGGGGGACCCAGTACTTC,CASSKGPGNWGTQYF
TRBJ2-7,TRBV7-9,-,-,TGTGCCAGCAGCCCTGTAGGAGACGAGCAGTACTTC,CASSPVGDEQYF
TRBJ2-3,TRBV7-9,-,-,TGTGCCAGCAGCCCTCCAGGGGCCAGCACAGATACGCAGTATTTT,CASSPPGASTDTQYF
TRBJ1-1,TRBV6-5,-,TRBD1,TGTGCCAGCAGGCACAGGGGGCTTCGGGGTGAAGCTTTCTTT,CASRHRGLRGEAFF